This T cell receptor (beta chain) emerged from a study of cytomegalovirus exposure and HLA in healthy donors. A note on this clone: Its cognate antigen is unknown.

Trimming left V 7 bases short and J 5 bases short, with 9 bases between. The CDR3 extends over 12 amino acids. Germline V gives CDR1 SNHLY, CDR2 FYNNEI. The PCR contained 60 Vbeta and 13 Jbeta primers. Generated by immunoSEQ multiplex PCR, the TCRdb table keeps only in-frame clones and is missing some. The repertoire holds fewer than 150,000 clones, with approximately 61% as singletons. Overall study results and limits: Diagnosis of cytomegalovirus status made by the classifier reportedly showed high specificity and sensitivity.

The sequencing input was PBMCs. The J gene is TRBJ2-1, the V gene TRBV2; tentative D call: TRBD2 (6 bases). This clonotype originated in a human donor in good health. In nucleotides, the CDR3 is TGTGCCAGCAACCAGCGGGACAATGAGCAGTTCTTC. This gives the protein CASNQRDNEQFF.